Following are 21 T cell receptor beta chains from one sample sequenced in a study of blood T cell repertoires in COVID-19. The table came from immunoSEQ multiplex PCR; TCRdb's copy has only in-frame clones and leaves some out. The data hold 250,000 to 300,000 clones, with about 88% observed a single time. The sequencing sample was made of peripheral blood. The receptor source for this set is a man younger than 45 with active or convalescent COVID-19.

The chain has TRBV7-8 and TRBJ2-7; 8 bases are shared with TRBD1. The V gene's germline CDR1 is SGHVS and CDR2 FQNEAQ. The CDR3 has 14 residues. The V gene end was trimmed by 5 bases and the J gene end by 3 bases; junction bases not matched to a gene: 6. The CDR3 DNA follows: TGTGCCAGCAGCCCGACCGGACAGGGCTACGAGCAGTACTTC. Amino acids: CASSPTGQGYEQYF.

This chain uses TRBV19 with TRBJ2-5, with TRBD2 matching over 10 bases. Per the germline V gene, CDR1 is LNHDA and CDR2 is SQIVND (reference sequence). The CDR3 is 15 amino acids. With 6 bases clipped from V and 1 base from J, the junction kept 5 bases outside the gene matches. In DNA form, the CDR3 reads TGTGCCAGTAGCCTCGGACTAGCGGTCCAAGAGACCCAGTACTTC. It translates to CASSLGLAVQETQYF. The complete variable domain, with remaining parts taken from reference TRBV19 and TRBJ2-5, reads DGGITQSPKYLFRKEGQNVTLSCEQNLNHDAMYWYRQDPGQGLRLIYYSQIVNDFQKGDIAEGYSVSREKKESFPLTVTSAQKNPTAFYLCASSLGLAVQETQYFGPGTRLLVL.

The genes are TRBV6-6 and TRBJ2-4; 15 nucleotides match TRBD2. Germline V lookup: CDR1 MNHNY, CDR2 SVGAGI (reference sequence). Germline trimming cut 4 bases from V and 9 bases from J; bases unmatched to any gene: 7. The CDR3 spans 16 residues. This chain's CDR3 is CASSSVRTSGGGIQYF. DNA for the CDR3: TGTGCCAGCAGTTCCGTACGGACTAGCGGGGGGGGCATTCAGTACTTC.

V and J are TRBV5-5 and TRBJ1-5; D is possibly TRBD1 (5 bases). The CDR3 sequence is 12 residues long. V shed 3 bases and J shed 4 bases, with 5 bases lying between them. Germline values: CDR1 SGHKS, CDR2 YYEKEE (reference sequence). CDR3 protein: CASSSGNQPQHF. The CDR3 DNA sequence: TGTGCCAGCAGCTCAGGGAATCAGCCCCAGCATTTT.

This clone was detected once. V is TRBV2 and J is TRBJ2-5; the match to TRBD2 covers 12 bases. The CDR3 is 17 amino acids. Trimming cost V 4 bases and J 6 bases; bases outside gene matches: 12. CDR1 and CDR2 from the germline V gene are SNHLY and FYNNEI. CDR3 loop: CASSVGLTSGGLKTQYF. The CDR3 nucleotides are TGTGCCAGCAGTGTGGGTTTGACTAGCGGGGGATTGAAGACCCAGTACTTC.

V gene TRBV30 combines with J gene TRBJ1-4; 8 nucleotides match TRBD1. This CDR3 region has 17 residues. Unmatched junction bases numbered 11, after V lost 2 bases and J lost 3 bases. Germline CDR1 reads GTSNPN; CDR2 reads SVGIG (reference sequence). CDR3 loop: CAWSPSKGQDANEKLFF. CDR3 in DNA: TGTGCCTGGAGTCCTAGTAAGGGACAGGACGCTAATGAAAAACTGTTTTTT.

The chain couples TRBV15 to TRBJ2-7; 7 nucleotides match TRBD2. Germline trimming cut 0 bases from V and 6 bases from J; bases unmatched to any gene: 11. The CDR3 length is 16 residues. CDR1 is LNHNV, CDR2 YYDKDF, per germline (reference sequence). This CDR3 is CATSRDPAGPLGEQYF. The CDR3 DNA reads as TGTGCCACCAGCAGAGATCCAGCGGGGCCCCTGGGCGAGCAGTACTTC.

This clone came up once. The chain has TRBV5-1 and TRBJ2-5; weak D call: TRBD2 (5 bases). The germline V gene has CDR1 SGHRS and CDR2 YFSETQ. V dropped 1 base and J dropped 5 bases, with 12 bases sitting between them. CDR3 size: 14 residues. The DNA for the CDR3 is TGCGCCAGCAGCTTGTCGTCTAGCCGTGAGACCCAGTACTTC. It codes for CASSLSSSRETQYF.

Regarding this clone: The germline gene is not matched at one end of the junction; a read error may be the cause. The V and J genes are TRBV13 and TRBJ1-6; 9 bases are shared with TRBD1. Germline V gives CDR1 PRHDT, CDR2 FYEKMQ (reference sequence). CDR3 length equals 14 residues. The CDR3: CVSSRTGDNSPLHF. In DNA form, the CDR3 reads TGTGTCAGCAGCAGGACAGGGGATAATTCACCCCTCCACTTT.

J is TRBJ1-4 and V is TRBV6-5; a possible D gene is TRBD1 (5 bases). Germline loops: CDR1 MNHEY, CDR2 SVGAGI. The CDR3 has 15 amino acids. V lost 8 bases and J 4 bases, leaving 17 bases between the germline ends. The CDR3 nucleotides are TGTGCCAGCTCCCCAAGAGCGGGGCGTAATGAAAAACTGTTTTTT. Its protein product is CASSPRAGRNEKLFF.

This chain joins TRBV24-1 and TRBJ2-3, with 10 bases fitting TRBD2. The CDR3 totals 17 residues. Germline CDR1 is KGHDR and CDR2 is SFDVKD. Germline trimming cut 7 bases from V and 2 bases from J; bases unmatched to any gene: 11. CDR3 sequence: CATSITSGAPYTDTQYF. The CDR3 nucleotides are TGTGCCACCAGCATTACTAGCGGGGCGCCATACACAGATACGCAGTATTTT.

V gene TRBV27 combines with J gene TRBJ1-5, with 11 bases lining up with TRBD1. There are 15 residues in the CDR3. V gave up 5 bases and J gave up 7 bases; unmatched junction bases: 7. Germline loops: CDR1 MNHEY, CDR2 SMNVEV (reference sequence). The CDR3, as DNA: TGTGCCAGCAGTCCGGACAGGGGGCGTCGGCAGCCCCAGCATTTT. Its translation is CASSPDRGRRQPQHF.

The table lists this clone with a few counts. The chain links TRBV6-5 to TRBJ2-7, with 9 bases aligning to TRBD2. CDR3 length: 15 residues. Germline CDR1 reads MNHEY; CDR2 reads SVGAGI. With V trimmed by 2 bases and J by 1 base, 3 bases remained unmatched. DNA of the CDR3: TGTGCCAGCAGTTACGCGAGCGGGGGGTCCTACGAGCAGTACTTC. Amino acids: CASSYASGGSYEQYF.

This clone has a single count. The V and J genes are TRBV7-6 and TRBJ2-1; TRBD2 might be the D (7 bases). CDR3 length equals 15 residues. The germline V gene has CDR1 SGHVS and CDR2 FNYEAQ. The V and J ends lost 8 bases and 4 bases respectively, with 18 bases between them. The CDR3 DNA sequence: TGTGCCAGCGGGAGGGGGGCATTCCAGTACAATGAGCAGTTCTTC. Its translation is CASGRGAFQYNEQFF. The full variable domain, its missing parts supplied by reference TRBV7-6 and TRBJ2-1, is GAGVSQSPRYKVTKRGQDVALRCDPISGHVSLYWYRQALGQGPEFLTYFNYEAQQDKSGLPNDRFSAERPEGSISTLTIQRTEQRDSAMYRCASGRGAFQYNEQFFGPGTRLTVL.

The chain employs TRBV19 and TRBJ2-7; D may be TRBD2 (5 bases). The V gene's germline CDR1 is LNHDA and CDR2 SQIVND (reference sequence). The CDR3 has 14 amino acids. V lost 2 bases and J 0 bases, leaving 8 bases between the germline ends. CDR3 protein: CASSISGSSYEQYF. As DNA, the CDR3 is TGTGCCAGTAGTATAAGCGGTAGCTCCTACGAGCAGTACTTC. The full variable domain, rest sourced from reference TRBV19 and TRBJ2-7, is DGGITQSPKYLFRKEGQNVTLSCEQNLNHDAMYWYRQDPGQGLRLIYYSQIVNDFQKGDIAEGYSVSREKKESFPLTVTSAQKNPTAFYLCASSISGSSYEQYFGPGTRLTVT.

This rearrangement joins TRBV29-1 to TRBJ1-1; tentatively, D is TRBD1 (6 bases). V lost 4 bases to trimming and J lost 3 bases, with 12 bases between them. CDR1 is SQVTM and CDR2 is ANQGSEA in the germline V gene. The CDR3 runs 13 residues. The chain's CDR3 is CSVGLGGDTEAFF. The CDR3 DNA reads TGCAGCGTTGGATTAGGGGGAGACACTGAAGCTTTCTTT.

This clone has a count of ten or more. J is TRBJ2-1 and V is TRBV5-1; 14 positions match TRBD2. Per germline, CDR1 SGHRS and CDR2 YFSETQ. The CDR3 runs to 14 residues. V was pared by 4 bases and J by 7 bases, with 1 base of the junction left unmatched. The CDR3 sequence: CASSGTSGGNEQFF. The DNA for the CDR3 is TGCGCCAGCAGCGGGACTAGCGGGGGAAATGAGCAGTTCTTC.

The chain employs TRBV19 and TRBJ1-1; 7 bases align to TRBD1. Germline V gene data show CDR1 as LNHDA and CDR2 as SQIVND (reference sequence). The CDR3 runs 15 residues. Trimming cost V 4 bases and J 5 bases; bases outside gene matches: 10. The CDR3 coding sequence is TGTGCCAGTAGTACCTCGCGAGGGGGCTTAACTGAAGCTTTCTTT. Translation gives CASSTSRGGLTEAFF.

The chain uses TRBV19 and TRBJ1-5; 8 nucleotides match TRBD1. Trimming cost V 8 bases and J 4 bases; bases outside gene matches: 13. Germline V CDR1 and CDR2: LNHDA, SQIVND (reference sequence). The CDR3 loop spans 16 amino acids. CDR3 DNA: TGTGCCAGTTCCCCGGGCAGGGGGCTTGAAAATCAGCCCCAGCATTTT. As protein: CASSPGRGLENQPQHF. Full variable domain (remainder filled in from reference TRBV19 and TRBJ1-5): DGGITQSPKYLFRKEGQNVTLSCEQNLNHDAMYWYRQDPGQGLRLIYYSQIVNDFQKGDIAEGYSVSREKKESFPLTVTSAQKNPTAFYLCASSPGRGLENQPQHFGDGTRLSIL.

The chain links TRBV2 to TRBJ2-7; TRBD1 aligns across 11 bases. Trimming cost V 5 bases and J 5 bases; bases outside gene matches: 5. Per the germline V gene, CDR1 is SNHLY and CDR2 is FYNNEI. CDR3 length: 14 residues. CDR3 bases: TGTGCCAGCAGTACGGGACAGGGGGTCAACGAGCAGTACTTC. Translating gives CASSTGQGVNEQYF.

CDR3 sequence reads: CATSRDSGIGQGREQYF. In nucleotides, the CDR3 is TGTGCCACCAGCAGAGATTCAGGCATCGGACAGGGTCGGGAGCAGTACTTC. The rearrangement links TRBV15 to TRBJ2-7; 8 positions agree with TRBD1. The CDR3 is made up of 17 amino acids. V shed 0 bases, J shed 7 bases, and the junction held 14 bases outside the gene matches. CDR1 is LNHNV, CDR2 YYDKDF, per germline (reference sequence).